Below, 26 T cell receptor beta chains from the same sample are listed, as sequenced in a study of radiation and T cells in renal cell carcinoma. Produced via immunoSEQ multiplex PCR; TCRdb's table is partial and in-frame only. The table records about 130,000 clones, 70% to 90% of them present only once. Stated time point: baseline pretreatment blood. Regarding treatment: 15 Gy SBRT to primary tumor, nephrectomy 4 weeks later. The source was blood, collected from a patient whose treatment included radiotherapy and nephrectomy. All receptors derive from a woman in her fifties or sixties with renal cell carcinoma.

CDR3 DNA sequence: TGTGCCAGCAGTGAAGTCCTTGACAGCGCAACTAATGAAAAACTGTTTTTT. It codes for CASSEVLDSATNEKLFF. The chain recombines TRBV2 with TRBJ1-4; the D gene is possibly TRBD1 (5 bases). The V gene lost 1 base and the J gene lost 0 bases, with 12 bases spanning the gap. This CDR3 is built from 17 residues. The germline CDR1 and CDR2 sequences are SNHLY and FYNNEI.

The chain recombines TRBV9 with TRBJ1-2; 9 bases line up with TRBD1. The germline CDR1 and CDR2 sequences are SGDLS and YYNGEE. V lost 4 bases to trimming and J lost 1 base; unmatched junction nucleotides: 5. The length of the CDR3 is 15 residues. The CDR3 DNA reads TGTGCCAGCAGCTCCCGGACAGGGGATAACTATGGCTACACCTTC. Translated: CASSSRTGDNYGYTF.

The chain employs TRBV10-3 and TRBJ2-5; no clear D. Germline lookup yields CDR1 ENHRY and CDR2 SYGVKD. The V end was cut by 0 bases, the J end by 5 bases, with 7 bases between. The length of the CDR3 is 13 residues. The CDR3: CAISESERETQYF. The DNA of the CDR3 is TGTGCCATCAGTGAGTCCGAAAGGGAGACCCAGTACTTC.

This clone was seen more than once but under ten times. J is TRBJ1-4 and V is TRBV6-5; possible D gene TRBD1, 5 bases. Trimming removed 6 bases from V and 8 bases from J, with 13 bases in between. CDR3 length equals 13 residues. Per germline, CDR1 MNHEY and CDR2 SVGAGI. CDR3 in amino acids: CASRRGVFEKLFF. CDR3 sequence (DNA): TGTGCCAGCAGGAGGGGAGTTTTCGAAAAACTGTTTTTT.

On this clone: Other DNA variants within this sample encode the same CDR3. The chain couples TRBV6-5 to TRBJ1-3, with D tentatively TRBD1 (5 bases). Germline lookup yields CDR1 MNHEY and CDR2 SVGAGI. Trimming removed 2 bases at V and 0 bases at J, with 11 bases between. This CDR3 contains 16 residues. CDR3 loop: CASSYAPGLSGNTIYF. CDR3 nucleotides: TGTGCCAGCAGTTACGCCCCAGGGCTCTCTGGAAACACCATATATTTT.

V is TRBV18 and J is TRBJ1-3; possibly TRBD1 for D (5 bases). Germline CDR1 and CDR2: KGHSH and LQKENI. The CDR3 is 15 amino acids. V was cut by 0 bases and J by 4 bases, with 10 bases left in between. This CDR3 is CASSPPTVLGNTIYF. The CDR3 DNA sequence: TGTGCCAGCTCACCACCGACAGTCTTAGGAAACACCATATATTTT.

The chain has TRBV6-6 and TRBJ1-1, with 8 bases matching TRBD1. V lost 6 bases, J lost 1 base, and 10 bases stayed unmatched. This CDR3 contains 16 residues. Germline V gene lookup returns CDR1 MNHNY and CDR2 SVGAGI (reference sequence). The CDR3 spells CASRRPGTGPNTEAFF. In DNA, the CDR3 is TGTGCCAGCAGACGTCCCGGGACAGGCCCGAACACTGAAGCTTTCTTT.

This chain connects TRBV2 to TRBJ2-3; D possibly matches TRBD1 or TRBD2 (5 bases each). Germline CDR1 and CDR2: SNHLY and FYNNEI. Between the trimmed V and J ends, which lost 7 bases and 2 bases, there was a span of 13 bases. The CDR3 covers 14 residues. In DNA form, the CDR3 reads TGTGCCAGCATAGGACGGGGCCTCACAGATACGCAGTATTTT. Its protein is CASIGRGLTDTQYF.

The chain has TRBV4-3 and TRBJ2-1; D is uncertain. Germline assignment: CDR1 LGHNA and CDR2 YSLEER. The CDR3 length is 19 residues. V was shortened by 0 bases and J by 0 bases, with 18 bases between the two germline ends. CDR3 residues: CASSQDSPQYLSSYNEQFF. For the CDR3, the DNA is TGCGCCAGCAGCCAAGATTCCCCTCAGTATCTCAGCTCCTACAATGAGCAGTTCTTC.

CDR3 sequence: CASSQTSGGASQETQYF. Here the CDR3 DNA reads TGCGCCAGCAGCCAAACTTCCGGGGGGGCCTCCCAAGAGACCCAGTACTTC. The chain links TRBV4-1 to TRBJ2-5; 8 bases line up with TRBD2. V lost 2 bases to trimming and J lost 1 base; unmatched junction nucleotides: 9. The CDR3 totals 17 residues. In germline, CDR1 is MGHRA, CDR2 YSYEKL.

This CDR3 is CASSAGTGGPPLHF. For the CDR3, the DNA is TGTGCCAGCAGCGCCGGGACAGGGGGACCACCCCTCCACTTT. The chain couples TRBV9 to TRBJ1-6, with TRBD1 matching 11 bases. Germline loops: CDR1 SGDLS, CDR2 YYNGEE. The V segment lost 3 bases and the J segment 11 bases; nucleotides outside the gene matches: 4. The CDR3 totals 14 residues.

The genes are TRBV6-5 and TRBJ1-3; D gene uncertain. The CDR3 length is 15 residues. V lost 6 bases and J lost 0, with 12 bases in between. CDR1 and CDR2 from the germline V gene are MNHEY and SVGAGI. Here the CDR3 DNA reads TGTGCCAGCAGATCAGAGTACAGCTCTGGAAACACCATATATTTT. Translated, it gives CASRSEYSSGNTIYF.

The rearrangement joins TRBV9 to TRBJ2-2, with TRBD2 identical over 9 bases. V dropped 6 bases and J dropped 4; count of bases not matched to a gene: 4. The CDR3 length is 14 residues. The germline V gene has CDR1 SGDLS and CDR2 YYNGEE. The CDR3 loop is CASTGGGATGELFF. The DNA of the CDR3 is TGTGCCAGCACCGGCGGGGGGGCCACCGGGGAGCTGTTTTTT.

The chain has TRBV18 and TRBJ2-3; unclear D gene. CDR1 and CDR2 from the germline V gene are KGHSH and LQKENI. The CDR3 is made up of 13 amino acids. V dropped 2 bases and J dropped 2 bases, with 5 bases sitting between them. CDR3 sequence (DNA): TGTGCCAGCTCACCAGAACACACAGATACGCAGTATTTT. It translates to CASSPEHTDTQYF. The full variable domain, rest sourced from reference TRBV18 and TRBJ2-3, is NAGVMQNPRHLVRRRGQEARLRCSPMKGHSHVYWYRQLPEEGLKFMVYLQKENIIDESGMPKERFSAEFPKEGPSILRIQQVVRGDSAAYFCASSPEHTDTQYFGPGTRLTVL.

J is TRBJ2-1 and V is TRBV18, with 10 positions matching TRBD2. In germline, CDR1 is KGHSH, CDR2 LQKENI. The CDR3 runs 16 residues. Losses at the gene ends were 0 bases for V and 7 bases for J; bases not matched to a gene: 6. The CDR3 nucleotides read TGTGCCAGCTCACCACCGAGCGGGGGGGAGATTAATGAGCAGTTCTTC. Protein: CASSPPSGGEINEQFF.

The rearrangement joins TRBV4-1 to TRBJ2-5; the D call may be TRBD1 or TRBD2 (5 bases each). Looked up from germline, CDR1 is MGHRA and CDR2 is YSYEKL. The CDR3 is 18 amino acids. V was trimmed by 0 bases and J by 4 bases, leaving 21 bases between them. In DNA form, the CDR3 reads TGCGCCAGCAGCCAAGACTTGATCGCGAAGGGGAGACGAGAGACCCAGTACTTC. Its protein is CASSQDLIAKGRRETQYF.

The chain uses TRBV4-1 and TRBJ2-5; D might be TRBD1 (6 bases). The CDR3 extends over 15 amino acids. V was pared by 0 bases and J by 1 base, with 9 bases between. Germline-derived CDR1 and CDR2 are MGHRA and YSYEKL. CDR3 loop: CASSQDQDSQETQYF. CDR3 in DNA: TGCGCCAGCAGCCAAGATCAGGACAGCCAAGAGACCCAGTACTTC.

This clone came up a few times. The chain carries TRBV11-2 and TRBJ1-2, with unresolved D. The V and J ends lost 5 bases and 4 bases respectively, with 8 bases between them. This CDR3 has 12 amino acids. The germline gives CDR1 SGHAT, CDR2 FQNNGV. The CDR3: CASSRHGYGYTF. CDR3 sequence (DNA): TGTGCCAGCAGCCGTCACGGCTATGGCTACACCTTC.

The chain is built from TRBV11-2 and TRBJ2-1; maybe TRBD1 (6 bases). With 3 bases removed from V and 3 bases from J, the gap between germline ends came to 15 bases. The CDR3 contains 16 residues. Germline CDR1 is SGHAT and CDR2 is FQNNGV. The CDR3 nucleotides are TGTGCCAGCAGCTTGGGGACAAATAACCTCTACAATGAGCAGTTCTTC. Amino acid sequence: CASSLGTNNLYNEQFF.

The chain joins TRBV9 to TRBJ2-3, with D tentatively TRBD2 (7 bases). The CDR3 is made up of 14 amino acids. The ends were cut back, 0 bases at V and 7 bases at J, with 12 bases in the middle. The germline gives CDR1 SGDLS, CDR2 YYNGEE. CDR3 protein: CASSVGGGPHTQYF. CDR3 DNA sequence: TGTGCCAGCAGCGTAGGGGGGGGCCCCCATACGCAGTATTTT.

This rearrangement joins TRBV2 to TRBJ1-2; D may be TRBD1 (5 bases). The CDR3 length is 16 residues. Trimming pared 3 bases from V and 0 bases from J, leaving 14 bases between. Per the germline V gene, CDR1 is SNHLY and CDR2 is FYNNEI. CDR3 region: CASSDWRRGSNYGYTF. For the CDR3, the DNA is TGTGCCAGCAGTGACTGGAGAAGGGGATCTAACTATGGCTACACCTTC.

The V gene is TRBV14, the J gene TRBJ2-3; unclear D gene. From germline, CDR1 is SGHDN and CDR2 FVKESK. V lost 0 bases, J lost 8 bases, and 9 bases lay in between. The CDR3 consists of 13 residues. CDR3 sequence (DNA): TGTGCCAGCAGCCAAGACCTTCTCTTTACGCAGTATTTT. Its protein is CASSQDLLFTQYF.

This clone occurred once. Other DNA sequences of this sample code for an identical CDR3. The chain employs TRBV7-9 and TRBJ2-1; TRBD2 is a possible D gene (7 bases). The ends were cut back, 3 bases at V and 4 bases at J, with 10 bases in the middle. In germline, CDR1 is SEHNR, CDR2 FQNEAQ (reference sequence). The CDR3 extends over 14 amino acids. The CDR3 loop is CASSLGGLYNEQFF. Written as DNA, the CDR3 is TGTGCCAGCAGCTTGGGGGGGCTGTACAATGAGCAGTTCTTC.

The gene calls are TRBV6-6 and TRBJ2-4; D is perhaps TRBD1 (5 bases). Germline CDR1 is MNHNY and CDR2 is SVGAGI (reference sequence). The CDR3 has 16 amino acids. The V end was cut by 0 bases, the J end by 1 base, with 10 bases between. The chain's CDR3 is CASSYSGPDAKNIQYF. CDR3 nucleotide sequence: TGTGCCAGCAGTTACTCGGGGCCCGATGCCAAAAACATTCAGTACTTC.

CDR3 bases: TGTGCCAGCAGCCTCGACAGGGGAGTGATGGGAAACACTGAAGCTTTCTTT. Its protein is CASSLDRGVMGNTEAFF. The chain combines TRBV14 with TRBJ1-1, with TRBD1 identical over 8 bases. Germline CDR1 is SGHDN and CDR2 is FVKESK. J gave up 2 bases and V 4 bases, and 12 bases lay outside the gene matches. CDR3 size: 17 residues.

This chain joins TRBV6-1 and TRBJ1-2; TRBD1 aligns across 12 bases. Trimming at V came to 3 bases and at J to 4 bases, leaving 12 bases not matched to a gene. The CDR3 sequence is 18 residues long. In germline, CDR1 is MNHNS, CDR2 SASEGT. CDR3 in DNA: TGTGCCAGCAGTGACCCGGGACAGGGGGCTGGAGGGGTCTATGGCTACACCTTC. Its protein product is CASSDPGQGAGGVYGYTF.